The TCR beta chain under discussion was sequenced for a study of graft-versus-host responses after intestinal transplantation. Across the study: Isolated intestinal, liver-intestinal, or multivisceral transplants were what recipients had. Anti-thymocyte globulin induction preceded about 3 years of tacrolimus and steroid maintenance in all recipients. Findings and limits, study-wide: High graft-versus-host to host-versus-graft clonal ratios were found in allografts of patients who had graft-donor T cell macrochimerism.

The protocol was immunoSEQ multiplex PCR, while the TCRdb copy is restricted to in-frame clones and leaves out a portion. The sample lists 70,000 or so clones, under 90% occurring once. Notes on this clone: Antigen unknown.

This CDR3 has 13 amino acids. The ends were cut back, 4 bases at V and 5 bases at J, with 12 bases in the middle. CDR1 and CDR2 (germline): SGHRS, YFSETQ. This clonotype was sampled from a human donor who was the organ donor for an intestinal transplant. The sample consisted of unstimulated CD4+ T cells sorted from spleen or lymph node cells, taken before transplant. The chain recombines TRBV5-1 with TRBJ2-5, with a possible D match to TRBD2 (5 bases). The CDR3 loop is CASSLLREETQYF. As DNA, the CDR3 is TGCGCCAGCAGCCTTTTGAGGGAGGAGACCCAGTACTTC.